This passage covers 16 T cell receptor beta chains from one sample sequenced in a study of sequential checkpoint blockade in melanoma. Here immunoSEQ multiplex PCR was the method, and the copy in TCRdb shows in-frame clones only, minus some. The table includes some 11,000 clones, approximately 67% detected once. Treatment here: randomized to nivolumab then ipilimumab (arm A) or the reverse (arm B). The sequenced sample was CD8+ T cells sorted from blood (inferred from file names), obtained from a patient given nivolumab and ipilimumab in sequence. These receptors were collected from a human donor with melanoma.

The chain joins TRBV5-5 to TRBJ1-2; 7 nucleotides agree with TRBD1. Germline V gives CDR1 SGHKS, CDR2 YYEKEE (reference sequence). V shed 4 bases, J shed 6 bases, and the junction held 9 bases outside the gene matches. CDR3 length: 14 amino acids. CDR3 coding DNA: TGTGCCAGCAGCGAGCTACAGGGGTTTGATGGCTACACCTTC. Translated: CASSELQGFDGYTF.

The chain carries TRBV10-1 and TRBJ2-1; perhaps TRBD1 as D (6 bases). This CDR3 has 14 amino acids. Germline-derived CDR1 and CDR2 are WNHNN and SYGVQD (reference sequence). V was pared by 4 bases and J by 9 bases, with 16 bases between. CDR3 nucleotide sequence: TGCGCCAGCAGTGGATCGGGGAGAGGGGGTGAGCAGTTCTTC. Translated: CASSGSGRGGEQFF.

The CDR3 DNA follows: TGTGCCAGCAGTGAAGCTAGCTGGTACGAGCAGTACTTC. Translated, it gives CASSEASWYEQYF. The chain recombines TRBV6-1 with TRBJ2-7, with D unresolved. Looked up from germline, CDR1 is MNHNS and CDR2 is SASEGT. The germline V and J ends were trimmed by 0 bases and 4 bases, with 7 bases remaining between them. CDR3 length equals 13 residues.

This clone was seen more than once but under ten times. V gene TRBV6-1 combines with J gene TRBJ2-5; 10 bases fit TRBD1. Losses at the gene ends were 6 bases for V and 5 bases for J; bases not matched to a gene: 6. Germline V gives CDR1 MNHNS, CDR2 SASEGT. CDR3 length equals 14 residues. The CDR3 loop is CASRGTGEVETQYF. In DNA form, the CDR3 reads TGTGCCAGCAGGGGGACAGGGGAAGTGGAGACCCAGTACTTC.

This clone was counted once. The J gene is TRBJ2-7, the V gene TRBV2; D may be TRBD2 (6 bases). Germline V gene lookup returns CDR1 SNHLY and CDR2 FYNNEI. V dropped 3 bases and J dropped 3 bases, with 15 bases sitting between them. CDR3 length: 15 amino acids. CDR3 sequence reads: CASSDPSAGHYEQYF. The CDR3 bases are TGTGCCAGCAGTGATCCCTCCGCGGGGCACTACGAGCAGTACTTC.

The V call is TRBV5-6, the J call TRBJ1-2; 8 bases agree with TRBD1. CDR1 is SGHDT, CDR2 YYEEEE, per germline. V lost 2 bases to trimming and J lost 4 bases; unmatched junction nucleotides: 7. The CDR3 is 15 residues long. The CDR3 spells CASSFGTGLGYGYTF. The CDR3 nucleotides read TGTGCCAGCAGCTTTGGGACAGGACTCGGCTATGGCTACACCTTC.

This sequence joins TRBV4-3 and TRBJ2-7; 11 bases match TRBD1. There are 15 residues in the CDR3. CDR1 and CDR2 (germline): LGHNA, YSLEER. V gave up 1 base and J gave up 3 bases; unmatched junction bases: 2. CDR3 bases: TGCGCCAGCAGCCAAGCCGGGACAGGGGGCTACGAGCAGTACTTC. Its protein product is CASSQAGTGGYEQYF.

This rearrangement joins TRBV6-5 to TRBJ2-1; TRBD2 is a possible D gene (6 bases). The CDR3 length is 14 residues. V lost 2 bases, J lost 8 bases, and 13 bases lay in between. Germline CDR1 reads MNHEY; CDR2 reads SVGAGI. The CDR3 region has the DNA TGTGCCAGCAGTTACGACGGGAGTGGGGATGAGCAGTTCTTC. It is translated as CASSYDGSGDEQFF.

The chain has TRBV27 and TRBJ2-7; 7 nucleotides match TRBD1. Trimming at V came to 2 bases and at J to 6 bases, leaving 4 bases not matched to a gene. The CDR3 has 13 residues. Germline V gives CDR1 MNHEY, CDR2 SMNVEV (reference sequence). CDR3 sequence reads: CASSLRGGAEQYF. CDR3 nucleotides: TGTGCCAGCAGTTTAAGAGGGGGCGCCGAGCAGTACTTC.

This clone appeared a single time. The CDR3 reads CASSYLAGDVPYEQYF. The CDR3 region has the DNA TGTGCCAGCAGTTACCTAGCGGGAGATGTACCCTACGAGCAGTACTTC. The chain links TRBV6-5 to TRBJ2-7; 10 bases align to TRBD2. V was clipped by 2 bases and J by 2 bases; unmatched bases: 6. CDR1 and CDR2 from the germline V gene are MNHEY and SVGAGI. The length of the CDR3 is 16 residues.

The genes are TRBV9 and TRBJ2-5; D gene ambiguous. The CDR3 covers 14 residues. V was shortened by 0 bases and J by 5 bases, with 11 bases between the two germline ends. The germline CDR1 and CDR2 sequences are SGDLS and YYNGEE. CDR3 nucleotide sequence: TGTGCCAGCAGCGTAGACCCCCGCGCGGAGACCCAGTACTTC. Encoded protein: CASSVDPRAETQYF. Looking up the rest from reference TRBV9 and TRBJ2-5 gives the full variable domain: DSGVTQTPKHLITATGQRVTLRCSPRSGDLSVYWYQQSLDQGLQFLIQYYNGEERAKGNILERFSAQQFPDLHSELNLSSLELGDSALYFCASSVDPRAETQYFGPGTRLLVL.

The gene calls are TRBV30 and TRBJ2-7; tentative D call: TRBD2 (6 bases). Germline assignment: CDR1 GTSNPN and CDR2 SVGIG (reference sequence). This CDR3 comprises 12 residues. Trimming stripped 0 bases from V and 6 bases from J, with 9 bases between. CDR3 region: CAWSVVGGEQYF. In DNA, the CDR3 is TGTGCCTGGAGTGTAGTCGGGGGCGAGCAGTACTTC.

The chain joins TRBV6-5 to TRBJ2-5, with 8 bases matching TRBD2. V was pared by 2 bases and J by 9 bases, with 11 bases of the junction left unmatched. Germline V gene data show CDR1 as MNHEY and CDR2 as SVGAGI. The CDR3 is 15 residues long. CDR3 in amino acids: CASSYQGWAGGAQYF. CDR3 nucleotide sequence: TGTGCCAGCAGTTACCAGGGTTGGGCGGGGGGTGCCCAGTACTTC.

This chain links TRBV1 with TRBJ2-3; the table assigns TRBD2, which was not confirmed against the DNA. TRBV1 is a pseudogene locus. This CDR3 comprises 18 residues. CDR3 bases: TGCACCAGCAGCCAGGTCCCGGGACTAGCGGGGGGGCCTAGTACGCAGTATTTT. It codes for CTSSQVPGLAGGPSTQYF.

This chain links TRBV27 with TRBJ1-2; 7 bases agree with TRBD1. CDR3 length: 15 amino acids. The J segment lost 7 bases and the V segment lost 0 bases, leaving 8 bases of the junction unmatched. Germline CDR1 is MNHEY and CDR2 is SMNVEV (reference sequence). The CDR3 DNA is TGTGCCAGCAGTTTATCGAAGGGGGCGGCTTCTGGCTACACCTTC. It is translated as CASSLSKGAASGYTF.

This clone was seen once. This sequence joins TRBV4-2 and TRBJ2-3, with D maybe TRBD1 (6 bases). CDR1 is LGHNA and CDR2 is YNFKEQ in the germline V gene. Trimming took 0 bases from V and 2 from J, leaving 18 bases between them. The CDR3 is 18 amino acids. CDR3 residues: CASSQEWMTGTYTDTQYF. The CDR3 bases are TGTGCCAGCAGCCAAGAATGGATGACAGGAACCTACACAGATACGCAGTATTTT.